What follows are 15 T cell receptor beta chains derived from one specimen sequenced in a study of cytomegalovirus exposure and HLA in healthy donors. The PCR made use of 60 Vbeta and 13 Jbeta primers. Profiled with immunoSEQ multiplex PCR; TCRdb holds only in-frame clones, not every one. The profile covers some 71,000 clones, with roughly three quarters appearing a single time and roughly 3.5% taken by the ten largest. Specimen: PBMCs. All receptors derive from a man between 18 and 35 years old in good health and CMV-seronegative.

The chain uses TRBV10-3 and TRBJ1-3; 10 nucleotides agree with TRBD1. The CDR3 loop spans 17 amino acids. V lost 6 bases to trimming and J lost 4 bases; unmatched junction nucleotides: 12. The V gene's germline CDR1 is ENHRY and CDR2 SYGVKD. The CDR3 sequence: CAIRAGQGGKEGNTIYF. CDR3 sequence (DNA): TGTGCCATCAGAGCTGGACAGGGGGGGAAGGAAGGAAACACCATATATTTT.

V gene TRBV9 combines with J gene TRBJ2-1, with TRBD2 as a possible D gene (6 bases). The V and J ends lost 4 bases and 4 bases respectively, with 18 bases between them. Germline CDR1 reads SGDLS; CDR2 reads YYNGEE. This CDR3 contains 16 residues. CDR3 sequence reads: CASSPRGGGNYNEQFF. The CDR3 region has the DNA TGTGCCAGCAGCCCCCGGGGTGGCGGGAATTACAATGAGCAGTTCTTC.

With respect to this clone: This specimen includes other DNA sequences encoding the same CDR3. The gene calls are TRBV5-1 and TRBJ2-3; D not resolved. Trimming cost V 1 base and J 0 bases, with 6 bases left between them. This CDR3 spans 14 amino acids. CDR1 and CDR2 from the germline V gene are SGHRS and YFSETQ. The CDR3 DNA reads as TGCGCCAGCAGCTTGTTAGCCAGCACAGATACGCAGTATTTT. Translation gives CASSLLASTDTQYF.

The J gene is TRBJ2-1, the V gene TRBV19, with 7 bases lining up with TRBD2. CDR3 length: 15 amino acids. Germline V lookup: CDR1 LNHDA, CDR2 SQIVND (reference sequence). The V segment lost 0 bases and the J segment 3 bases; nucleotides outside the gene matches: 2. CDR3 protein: CASSIELAYYNEQFF. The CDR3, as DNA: TGTGCCAGTAGTATAGAACTAGCGTACTACAATGAGCAGTTCTTC.

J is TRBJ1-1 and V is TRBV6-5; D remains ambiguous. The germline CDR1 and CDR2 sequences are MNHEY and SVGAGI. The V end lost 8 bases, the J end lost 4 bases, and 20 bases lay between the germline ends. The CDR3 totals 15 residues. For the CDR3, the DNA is TGTGCCAGCGGAAGAAGAGCAGGACTGGGCACTGAAGCTTTCTTT. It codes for CASGRRAGLGTEAFF.

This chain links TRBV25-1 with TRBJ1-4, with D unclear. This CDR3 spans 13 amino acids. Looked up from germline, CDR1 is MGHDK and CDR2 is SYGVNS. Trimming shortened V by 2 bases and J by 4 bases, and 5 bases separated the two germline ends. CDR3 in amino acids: CASSESFNEKLFF. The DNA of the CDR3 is TGTGCCAGCAGTGAAAGCTTTAATGAAAAACTGTTTTTT.

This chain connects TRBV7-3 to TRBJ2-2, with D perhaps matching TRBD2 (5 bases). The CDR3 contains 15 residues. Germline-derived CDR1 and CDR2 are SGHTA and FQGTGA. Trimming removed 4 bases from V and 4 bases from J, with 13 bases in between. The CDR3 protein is CASSSGIPTTGELFF. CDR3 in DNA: TGTGCCAGCAGCTCCGGGATCCCGACCACCGGGGAGCTGTTTTTT.

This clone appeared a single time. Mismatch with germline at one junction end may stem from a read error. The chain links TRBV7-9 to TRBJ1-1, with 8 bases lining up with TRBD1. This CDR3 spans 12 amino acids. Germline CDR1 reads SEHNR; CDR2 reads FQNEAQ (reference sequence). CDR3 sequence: CSSSSGGGGAFF. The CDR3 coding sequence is TGTTCCAGCAGCTCAGGGGGCGGCGGAGCTTTCTTT.

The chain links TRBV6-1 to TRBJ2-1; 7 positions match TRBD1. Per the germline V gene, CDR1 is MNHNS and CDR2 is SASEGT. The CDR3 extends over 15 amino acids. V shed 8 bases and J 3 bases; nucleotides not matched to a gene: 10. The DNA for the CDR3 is TGTGCCAGCCCTAAGGTGGGACAGCTCTACAATGAGCAGTTCTTC. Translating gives CASPKVGQLYNEQFF.

CDR3 bases: TGTGCCAGAAGACAGGGACAGTCACCCCTCCACTTT. This codes for CARRQGQSPLHF. This chain links TRBV2 with TRBJ1-6, with 7 bases lining up with TRBD1. The V and J ends lost 9 bases and 10 bases, in that order; junction bases with no gene match: 6. CDR1 is SNHLY, CDR2 FYNNEI, per germline. CDR3 length equals 12 residues.

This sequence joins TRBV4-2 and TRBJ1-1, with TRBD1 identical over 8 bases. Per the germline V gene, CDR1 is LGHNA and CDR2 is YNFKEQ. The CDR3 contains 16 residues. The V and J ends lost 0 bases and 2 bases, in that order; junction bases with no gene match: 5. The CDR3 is CASSQEPAGGNTEAFF. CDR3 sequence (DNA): TGTGCCAGCAGCCAAGAGCCGGCAGGGGGCAACACTGAAGCTTTCTTT.

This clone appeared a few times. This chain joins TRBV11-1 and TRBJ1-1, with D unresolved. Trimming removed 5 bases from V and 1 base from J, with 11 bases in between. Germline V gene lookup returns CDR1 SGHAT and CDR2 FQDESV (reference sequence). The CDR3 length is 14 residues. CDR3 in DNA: TGTGCCAGCAGCCCGGAGGAAGGGAACACTGAAGCTTTCTTT. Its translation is CASSPEEGNTEAFF.

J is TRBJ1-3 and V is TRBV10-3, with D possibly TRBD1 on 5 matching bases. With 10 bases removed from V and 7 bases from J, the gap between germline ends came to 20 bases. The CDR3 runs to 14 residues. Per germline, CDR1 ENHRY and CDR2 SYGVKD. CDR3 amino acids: CATYMGQGSNTIYF. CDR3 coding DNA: TGTGCCACCTACATGGGGCAGGGATCGAACACCATATATTTT.

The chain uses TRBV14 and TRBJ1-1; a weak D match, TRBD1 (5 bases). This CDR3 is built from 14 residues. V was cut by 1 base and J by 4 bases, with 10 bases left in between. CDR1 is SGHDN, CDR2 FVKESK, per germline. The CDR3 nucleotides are TGTGCCAGCAGCCAAGTCTACGGGGGCACTGAAGCTTTCTTT. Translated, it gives CASSQVYGGTEAFF. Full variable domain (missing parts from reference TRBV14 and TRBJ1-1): EAGVTQFPSHSVIEKGQTVTLRCDPISGHDNLYWYRRVMGKEIKFLLHFVKESKQDESGMPNNRFLAERTGGTYSTLKVQPAELEDSGVYFCASSQVYGGTEAFFGQGTRLTVV.

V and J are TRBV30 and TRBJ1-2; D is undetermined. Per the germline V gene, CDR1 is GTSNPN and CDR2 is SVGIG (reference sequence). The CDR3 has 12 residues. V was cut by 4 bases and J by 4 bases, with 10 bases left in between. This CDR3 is CAWTGITYGYTF. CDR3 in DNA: TGTGCCTGGACCGGGATCACCTATGGCTACACCTTC.